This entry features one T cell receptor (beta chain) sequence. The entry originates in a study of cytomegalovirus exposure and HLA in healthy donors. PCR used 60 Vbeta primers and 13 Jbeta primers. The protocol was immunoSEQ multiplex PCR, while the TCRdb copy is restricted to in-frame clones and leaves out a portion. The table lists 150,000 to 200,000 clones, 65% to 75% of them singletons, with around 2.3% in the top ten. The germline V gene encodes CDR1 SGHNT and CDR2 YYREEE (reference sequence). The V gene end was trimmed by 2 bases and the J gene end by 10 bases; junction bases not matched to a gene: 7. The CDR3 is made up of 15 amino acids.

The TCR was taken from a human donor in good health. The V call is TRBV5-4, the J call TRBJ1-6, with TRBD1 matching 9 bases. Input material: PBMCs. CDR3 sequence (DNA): TGTGCCAGCAGCTTAGATCGCACAGGGGGCTCACCCCTCCACTTT. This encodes CASSLDRTGGSPLHF. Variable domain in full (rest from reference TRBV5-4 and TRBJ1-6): ETGVTQSPTHLIKTRGQQVTLRCSSQSGHNTVSWYQQALGQGPQFIFQYYREEENGRGNFPPRFSGLQFPNYSSELNVNALELDDSALYLCASSLDRTGGSPLHFGNGTRLTVT.